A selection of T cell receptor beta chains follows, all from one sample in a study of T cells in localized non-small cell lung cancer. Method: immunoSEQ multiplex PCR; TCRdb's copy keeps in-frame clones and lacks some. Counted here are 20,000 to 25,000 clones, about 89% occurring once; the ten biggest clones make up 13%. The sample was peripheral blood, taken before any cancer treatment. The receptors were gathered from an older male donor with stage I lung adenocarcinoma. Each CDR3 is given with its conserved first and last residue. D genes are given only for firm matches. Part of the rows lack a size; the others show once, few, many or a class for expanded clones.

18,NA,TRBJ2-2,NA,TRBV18,CASSRRDGTISYTGELFF,TGTGCCAGCTCACGCCGGGACGGAACCATAAGTTACACCGGGGAGCTGTTTTTT
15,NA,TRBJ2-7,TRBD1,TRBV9,CASSVEGQGGYEQYF,TGTGCCAGCAGCGTAGAGGGACAGGGAGGCTACGAGCAGTACTTC
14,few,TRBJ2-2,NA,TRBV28,CASSLRQNTGELFF,TGTGCCAGCAGTTTAAGACAGAACACCGGGGAGCTGTTTTTT
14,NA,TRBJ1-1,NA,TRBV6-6,CASSYGRMNTEAFF,TGTGCCAGCAGTTACGGACGTATGAACACTGAAGCTTTCTTT
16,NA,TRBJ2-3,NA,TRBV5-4,CASSLADTASTDTQYF,TGTGCCAGCAGCTTGGCCGACACAGCCAGCACAGATACGCAGTATTTT
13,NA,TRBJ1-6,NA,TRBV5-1,CASSYEWDSPLHF,TGCGCCAGCAGCTACGAGTGGGATTCACCCCTCCACTTT
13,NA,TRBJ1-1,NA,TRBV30,CAWRDRLNTEAFF,TGTGCCTGGAGAGACAGGTTGAACACTGAAGCTTTCTTT
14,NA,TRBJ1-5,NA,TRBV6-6,CASSFGQGNQPQHF,TGTGCCAGCAGTTTTGGGCAGGGCAATCAGCCCCAGCATTTT
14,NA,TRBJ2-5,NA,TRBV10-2,CASSVMGGQETQYF,TGCGCCAGCAGTGTTATGGGGGGCCAAGAGACCCAGTACTTC
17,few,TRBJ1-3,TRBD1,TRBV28,CASSLSGTESSGNTIYF,TGTGCCAGCAGTTTATCGGGGACAGAGAGTTCTGGAAACACCATATATTTT
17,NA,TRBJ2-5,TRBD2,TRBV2,CASSPGLAGGPGETQYF,TGTGCCAGCAGTCCAGGACTAGCGGGAGGGCCTGGCGAGACCCAGTACTTC
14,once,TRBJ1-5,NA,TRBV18,CASSPLRNNQPQHF,TGTGCCAGCTCACCACTGAGGAACAATCAGCCCCAGCATTTT
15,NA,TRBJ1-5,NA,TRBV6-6,CASSSRGVRDQPQHF,TGTGCCAGCAGTTCCCGAGGGGTACGCGATCAGCCCCAGCATTTT
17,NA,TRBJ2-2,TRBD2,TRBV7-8,CASSSRLAGVNTGELFF,TGTGCCAGCAGCTCCCGACTAGCGGGAGTAAACACCGGGGAGCTGTTTTTT
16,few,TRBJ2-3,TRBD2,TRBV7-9,CASSLGLAGNTDTQYF,TGTGCCAGCAGCTTAGGACTAGCGGGGAACACAGATACGCAGTATTTT
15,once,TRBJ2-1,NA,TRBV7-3,CASSLSWSSNNEQFF,TGTGCCAGCAGCCTAAGCTGGAGTAGCAACAATGAGCAGTTCTTC
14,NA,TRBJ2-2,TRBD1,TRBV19,CASSIRQGIGELFF,TGTGCCAGTAGTATTCGACAGGGAATCGGGGAGCTGTTTTTT
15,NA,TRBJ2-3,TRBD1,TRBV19,CASKPGQGLTDTQYF,TGTGCCAGTAAACCGGGACAGGGTCTGACAGATACGCAGTATTTT
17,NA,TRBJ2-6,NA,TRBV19,CASSMGHSNSGANVLTF,TGTGCCAGTAGTATGGGACACTCTAACTCTGGGGCCAACGTCCTGACTTTC
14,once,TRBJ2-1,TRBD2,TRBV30,CAWSEGSGRDEQFF,TGTGCCTGGAGTGAGGGTAGCGGGAGGGATGAGCAGTTCTTC
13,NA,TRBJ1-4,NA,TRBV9,CASSVGENEKLFF,TGTGCCAGCAGCGTAGGGGAGAATGAAAAACTGTTTTTT
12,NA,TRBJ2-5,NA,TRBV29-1,CSVTGMQETQYF,TGCAGCGTTACCGGGATGCAAGAGACCCAGTACTTC
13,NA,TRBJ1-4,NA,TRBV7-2,CASSLQYNEKLFF,TGTGCCAGCAGCTTACAATACAATGAAAAACTGTTTTTT
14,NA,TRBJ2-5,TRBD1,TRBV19,CASSTGQMEETQYF,TGTGCCAGTAGTACGGGACAGATGGAGGAGACCCAGTACTTC
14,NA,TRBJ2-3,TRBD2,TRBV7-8,CASRLAESTDTQYF,TGTGCCAGCCGACTAGCGGAAAGCACAGATACGCAGTATTTT
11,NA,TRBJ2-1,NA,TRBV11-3,CASSSQREQFF,TGTGCCAGCAGTTCACAGCGTGAGCAGTTCTTC
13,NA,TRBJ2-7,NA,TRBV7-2,CASSSRDTYEQYF,TGTGCCAGCAGCTCCCGGGACACCTACGAGCAGTACTTC
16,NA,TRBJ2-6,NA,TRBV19,CASSIVGGSGANVLTF,TGTGCCAGTAGTATAGTCGGGGGCTCTGGGGCCAACGTCCTGACTTTC
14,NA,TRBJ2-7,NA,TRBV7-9,CASSLTQGTYEQYF,TGTGCCAGCAGCTTAACGCAGGGCACCTACGAGCAGTACTTC
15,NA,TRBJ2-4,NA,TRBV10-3,CAISDTILAKNIQYF,TGTGCCATCAGTGATACGATACTAGCCAAAAACATTCAGTACTTC
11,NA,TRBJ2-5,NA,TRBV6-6,CASSYSETQYF,TGTGCCAGCAGTTACTCGGAGACCCAGTACTTC
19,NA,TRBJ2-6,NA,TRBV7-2,CASIKPLGSSFSGANVLTF,TGTGCCAGCATCAAACCTCTGGGGTCCTCATTTTCTGGGGCCAACGTCCTGACTTTC
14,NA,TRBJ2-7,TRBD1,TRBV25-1,CASSVSNRGYEQYF,TGTGCCAGCAGTGTATCCAACAGGGGTTACGAGCAGTACTTC
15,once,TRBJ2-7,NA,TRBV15,CATSRDRKDHYEQYF,TGTGCCACCAGCAGAGATCGGAAAGACCACTACGAGCAGTACTTC
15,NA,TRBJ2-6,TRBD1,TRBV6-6,CASSYGQDGANVLTF,TGTGCCAGCAGTTACGGACAGGATGGGGCCAACGTCCTGACTTTC
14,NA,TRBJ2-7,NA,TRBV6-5,CASSYSIRGSRQYF,TGTGCCAGCAGTTACTCGATCAGGGGATCCCGTCAGTACTTC
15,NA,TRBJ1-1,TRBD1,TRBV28,CASSSRDRPYTEAFF,TGTGCCAGCAGTTCCCGGGACAGGCCCTACACTGAAGCTTTCTTT
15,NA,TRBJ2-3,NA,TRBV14,CASSPPKGRSDTQYF,TGTGCCAGCAGCCCCCCAAAGGGACGATCAGATACGCAGTATTTT
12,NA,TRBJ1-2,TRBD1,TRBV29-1,CSVERGGHGYTF,TGCAGCGTTGAGAGAGGGGGCCATGGCTACACCTTC
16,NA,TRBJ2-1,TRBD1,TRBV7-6,CASSSRTGGSYNEQFF,TGTGCCAGCAGCTCTAGGACAGGGGGCTCCTACAATGAGCAGTTCTTC
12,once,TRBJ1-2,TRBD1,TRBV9,CASSVDRGGYTF,TGTGCCAGCAGCGTAGACAGGGGTGGCTACACCTTC
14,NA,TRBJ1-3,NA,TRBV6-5,CASTPGAAGNTIYF,TGTGCCAGCACACCCGGGGCGGCTGGAAACACCATATATTTT
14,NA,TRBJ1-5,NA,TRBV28,CASSLTGVNQPQHF,TGTGCCAGCAGTCTAACAGGAGTCAATCAGCCCCAGCATTTT
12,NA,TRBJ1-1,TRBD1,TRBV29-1,CSVGTGETEAFF,TGCAGCGTTGGTACAGGGGAGACTGAAGCTTTCTTT
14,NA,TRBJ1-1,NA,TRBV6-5,CASSYGLRYTEAFF,TGTGCCAGCAGTTACGGGCTAAGATACACTGAAGCTTTCTTT
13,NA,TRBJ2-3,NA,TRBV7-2,CASSSLTRDTQYF,TGTGCCAGCAGCTCCCTTACTAGGGATACGCAGTATTTT
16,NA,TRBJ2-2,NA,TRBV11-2,CASSSHPGSNTGELFF,TGTGCCAGCAGCTCACACCCCGGCTCGAACACCGGGGAGCTGTTTTTT
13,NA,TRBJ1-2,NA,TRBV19,CASSIRQLVGYTF,TGTGCCAGTAGTATAAGGCAGTTAGTGGGCTACACCTTC
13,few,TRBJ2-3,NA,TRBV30,CAWGWGRTDTQYF,TGTGCCTGGGGTTGGGGGCGTACAGATACGCAGTATTTT
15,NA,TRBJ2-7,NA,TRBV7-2,CAGSLERTETYEQYF,TGTGCCGGCAGCTTAGAGAGGACGGAGACCTACGAGCAGTACTTC
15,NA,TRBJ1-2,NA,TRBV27,CASSSQGAANYGYTF,TGTGCCAGCAGCTCACAGGGAGCGGCTAACTATGGCTACACCTTC
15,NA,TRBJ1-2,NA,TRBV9,CASSVGGILNYGYTF,TGTGCCAGCAGCGTAGGGGGCATACTTAACTATGGCTACACCTTC
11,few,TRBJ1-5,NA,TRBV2,CASSLNQPQHF,TGTGCCAGCAGTCTAAATCAGCCCCAGCATTTT
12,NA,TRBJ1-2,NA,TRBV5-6,CASSPGSYGYTF,TGTGCCAGCAGCCCCGGGTCCTATGGCTACACCTTC
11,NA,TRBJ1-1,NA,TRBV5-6,CASSFQVEAFF,TGTGCCAGCAGCTTTCAGGTAGAAGCTTTCTTT
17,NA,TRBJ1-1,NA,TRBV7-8,CASSFPGPPGGNTEASF,TGTGCCAGCAGCTTTCCGGGTCCTCCGGGAGGGAACACTGAAGCTTCCTTT